The present T cell receptor beta chain was sequenced within a study of blood T cell repertoires in COVID-19 (dated by TCRdb to 2018 to 2020). Concerning the study at large: Samples covering the acute and convalescent phases of COVID-19 were provided by collaborators in the United States, Italy and Spain. The material from the prospective study consisted of cDNA or gDNA derived from T cells, B-cell-depleted T cells, or PBMCs. Deeply sampled blood TCRbeta repertoires from subjects exposed to, actively infected with, or recovered from COVID-19 were included in the dataset. The repertoires were made available in a free public database intended to serve as a resource for research on the immune response to SARS-CoV-2. The samples were drawn from two sources: the first 160 participants of the ongoing ImmuneRACE study, and over 950 subjects contributed by 6 global collaborators. Nearly every sample came with metadata listing a de-identified subject ID, COVID-19 status, age in years and sex. HLA class I and class II types, where available, came from metadata supplied by the sample provider rather than from assay-based typing.

V loses 5 bases at its end and J loses 0 bases; junction bases beyond the gene matches: 11. CDR1 and CDR2 are drawn from the germline V gene: SNHLY, FYNNEI. The CDR3 goes from the cysteine to the phenylalanine over 17 residues. Only CDR3 DNA remains: 51 bases, in frame from the first base. TCRbeta CDR3 regions were amplified from genomic DNA using the immunoSEQ Assay, a bias-controlled multiplex PCR. Turning to the authors' computational methods: Nucleated cell counts per sample were estimated from amplification of reference gene primers within the assay. To quantify the absolute abundance of each unique TCRbeta CDR3 rearrangement, sequence reads were collapsed and filtered. For each sample, productive Simpson clonality was calculated as the square root of Simpson's diversity index across productive rearrangements. What TCRdb holds here is the immuneACCESS table cut down to in-frame rearrangements. Part of the clones is not present; checked against another copy, under half of the missing clones reflect an unresolved V gene, and the others are unexplained. V and J calls and clone size come straight from that table; D and trimming were deduced from the DNA. The sample profile shows 110,000 or so clones; approximately 89% of them were found once. Around 5.5% of the sample is held by the ten biggest clonotypes.

One collaborating source in Seattle enrolled patients during active infection and followed them longitudinally through the course of disease. Whole blood was collected in K2EDTA tubes by collaborating institutions according to the institutions' own protocols. For TCRbeta analysis, collaborators shipped samples in one of three forms: frozen whole blood, isolated PBMCs, or DNA extracted from either of those sample types. Of note for this clone: Its target antigen remains unknown. Base qualities are not at hand, and no much larger clone is one base apart.

The paper's findings and limits, for the study overall: The amount of clinical and demographic metadata varied by source and participant and was provided uncurated.

The sequence joins TRBV2 to TRBJ1-1; 8 middle bases align to TRBD1. This clonotype originated in a woman between 55 and 75 years old with COVID-19, enrolled during active disease. The sequencing sample was made of peripheral blood. The CDR3 protein: CASSQDRAGRVNTEAFF. The DNA is as follows: TGTGCCAGCAGTCAGGACAGGGCAGGGAGGGTGAACACTGAAGCTTTCTTT.